This T cell receptor (beta chain) was profiled in a study of early T cells in non-severe SARS-CoV-2 infection. This clonotype was found many times. The V gene end was trimmed by 4 bases and the J gene end by 6 bases; junction bases not matched to a gene: 9. The CDR3 totals 15 residues. Germline assignment: CDR1 SGHTA and CDR2 FQGNSA. TCRdb redid the calling of the 5' RACE reads with MiXCR, one entry per CDR3 protein. Among some 98,000 distinct CDR3 sequences listed, roughly 15% were seen once. The rearrangement links TRBV7-2 to TRBJ1-5; TRBD1 matches at 7 bases. The sequence came from an adult who was a healthcare worker with PCR-confirmed SARS-CoV-2 infection or an uninfected control (not recorded which). The sample was whole blood. CDR3 DNA: TGTGCCAGCAGCTACCGACAGGGCAGGGGTCAGCCCCAGCATTTT. Amino acids: CASSYRQGRGQPQHF.